This T cell receptor (beta chain) derives from a study of molecular identifiers for immune sequencing clone quantification (dated by TCRdb to 2016 to 2019). Looking at the study overall: For a replicate experiment, the RNA from either approximately 20,000 or 100,000 naive CD8 T cells was divided into five aliquots, and four of those aliquots went on to sequencing. This methods study benchmarked molecular-identifier clustering-based TCR repertoire sequencing (MIDCIRS) and TCR RNA copy counting, using CD8 T cells to do so.

Libraries of naive CD8 T cells were built from around 20,000 to 990,000 sorted cells, with 10%, 30% or 50% of the purified RNA used. On a BD FACSAria II, naive CD8 T cells were FACS-sorted as CD8+CD4-CCR7+CD45RA+ and collected into RLT Plus buffer. To test detection sensitivity, Jurkat RNA equivalent to under 12 TCR copies was spiked into samples of about 19,000-1,000,000 naive CD8 T cells. CD8 T cells were enriched using RosetteSep CD8+ T Cell Enrichment Cocktail and Ficoll-Paque, and the enriched cells then underwent ACK red cell lysis. What the work shows at the level of the full study, not this receptor alone: In CMV-specific effector cells, over 98% of molecules were held by clones above 20 RNA copies, whereas under 1% of molecules were held by such clones in naive cells. When barcode sub-clustering was left out, chimeric consensus sequences inflated TCR diversity, with chimeras reaching as high as 47%. Modeling indicated roughly 3.2 TCR RNA copies recovered per cell, compared with approximately 10 by digital PCR, which implies a capture efficiency of about 31%. Even against a background of about 960,000 naive CD8 T cells, spiked-in Jurkat TCR RNA amounting to a single cell's worth was reported to be detectable. Spiked-in Jurkat TCR RNA (10 copies' worth), which is not part of the donor repertoire, was contained in the naive libraries. Highly expanded clone sizes could be underestimated if identical TCR molecules share a barcode.

A remark on this clonotype: Its antigen specificity is not known. A much larger clonotype is one base distant, so this may be a read error.

Preparation of the library involved PCR. Sequencing relied on a NextSeq 500. Bulk TCR libraries were prepared as previously described, using TCR primers listed in Table S5. The Qiagen AllPrep DNA/RNA kit was used to purify total RNA. Before analysis, reads from multiple sequencing runs of one library were combined. Per the source publication's procedure: Only reads with exact TCR constant sequence were kept, trimmed to 150 nt, and grouped by their 12-nt molecular barcodes. Reads inside each barcode group were sub-clustered using a 15% Levenshtein threshold, and a quality-weighted consensus sequence was constructed for each RNA molecule. Non-functional sequences were filtered out, along with any lower-count sequence sitting one edit away from another sequence. Based on fitting two negative binomial distributions, any barcode sub-cluster with under 20% of the maximum read count was discarded. Through fastp at Q25 and MiXCR, TCRdb rebuilt clones from the public reads, retaining in-frame beta chains. Every distinct CDR3 protein forms one entry, paired with its most common genes and DNA. TCRdb, rather than the study authors, made the V and J calls. Here the sample has under 600,000 distinct CDR3 sequences; around 23% occur a single time. Jointly, the top ten make up 0.7% to 0.9% of the sample.

Taken from cysteine to phenylalanine, the CDR3 has 14 residues. The DNA shown is the 42-base CDR3, in frame from base 1. Ends trimmed: V by 8 bases, J by 4 bases; bases unmatched to a gene: 8. The receptor's source is a human donor in good health. Some libraries in this study had Jurkat cell RNA spiked in. The sequence is built from TRBV12-3 or TRBV12-4 and TRBJ2-5, with 9 junctional bases fitting TRBD1. Sequencing was performed on naive CD8+ T cells from blood, with Jurkat cell RNA spiked in. This sample's cell subset or site label indicates: FACS-sorted CD8+CD4-CCR7+CD45RA+ naive T cells. This receptor has the CDR3 CASGPTGGPETQYF. The base sequence is TGTGCCAGCGGCCCGACAGGGGGTCCAGAGACCCAGTACTTC.